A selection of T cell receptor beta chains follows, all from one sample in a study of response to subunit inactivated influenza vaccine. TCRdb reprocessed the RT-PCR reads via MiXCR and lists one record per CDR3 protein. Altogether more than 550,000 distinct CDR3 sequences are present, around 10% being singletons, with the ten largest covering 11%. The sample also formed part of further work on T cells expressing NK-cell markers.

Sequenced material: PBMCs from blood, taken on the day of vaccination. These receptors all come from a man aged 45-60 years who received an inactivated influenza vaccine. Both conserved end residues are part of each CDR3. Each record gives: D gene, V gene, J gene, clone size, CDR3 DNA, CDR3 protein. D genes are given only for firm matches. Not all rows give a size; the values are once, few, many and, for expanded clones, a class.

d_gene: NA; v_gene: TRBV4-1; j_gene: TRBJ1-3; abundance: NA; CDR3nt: TGCGCCAGCAGCCAAGTGGGCCTCTCTGGAAACACCATATATTTT; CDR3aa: CASSQVGLSGNTIYF
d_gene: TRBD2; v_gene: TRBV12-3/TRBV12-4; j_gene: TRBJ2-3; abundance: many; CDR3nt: TGTGCCAGCAGTCTTAGCGGGGGGAACACAGATACGCAGTATTTT; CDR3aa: CASSLSGGNTDTQYF
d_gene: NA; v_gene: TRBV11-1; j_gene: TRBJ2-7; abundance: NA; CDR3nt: TGTGCCAGCAGCTTATCGCGGGTCTACGAGCAGTACTTC; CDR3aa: CASSLSRVYEQYF
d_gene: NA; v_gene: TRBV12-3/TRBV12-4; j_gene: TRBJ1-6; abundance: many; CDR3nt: TGTGCCAGCAGTTTAGTTCGGGGGCTCGTTTCACCCCTCCACTTT; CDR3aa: CASSLVRGLVSPLHF
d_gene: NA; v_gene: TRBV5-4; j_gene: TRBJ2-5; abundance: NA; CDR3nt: TGTGCCAGCAGAGGTGGGATGGCGGAGACCCAGTACTTC; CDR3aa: CASRGGMAETQYF
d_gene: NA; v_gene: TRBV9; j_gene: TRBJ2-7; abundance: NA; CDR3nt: TGTGCCAGCAGCAGAGTTTCGAACGAGCAGTACTTC; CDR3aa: CASSRVSNEQYF
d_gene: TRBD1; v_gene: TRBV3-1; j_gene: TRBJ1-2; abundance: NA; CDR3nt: TGTGCCAGCAGCCAGGCCGGGACAGGGACCTATGGCTACACCTTC; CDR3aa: CASSQAGTGTYGYTF
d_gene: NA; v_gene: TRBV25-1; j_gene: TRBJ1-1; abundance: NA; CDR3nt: TGTGCCAGCAGTGAACCTCCTGAAGCTTTCTTT; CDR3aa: CASSEPPEAFF
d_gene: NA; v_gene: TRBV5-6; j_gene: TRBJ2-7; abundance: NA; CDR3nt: TGTGCCAGCAGCTTGAGGTACTACGAGCAGTACTTC; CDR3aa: CASSLRYYEQYF
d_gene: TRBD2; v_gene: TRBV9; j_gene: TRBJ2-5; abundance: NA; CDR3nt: TGTGCCAGCAGCGTAGCTCCTAGCGGCCAAGAGACCCAGTACTTC; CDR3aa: CASSVAPSGQETQYF
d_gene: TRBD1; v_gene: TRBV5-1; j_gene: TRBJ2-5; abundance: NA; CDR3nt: TGCGCCAGCAGCTTCGGACAGGGTATTGGAGAGACCCAGTACTTC; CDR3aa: CASSFGQGIGETQYF
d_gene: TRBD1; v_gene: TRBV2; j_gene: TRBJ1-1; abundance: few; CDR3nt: TGTGCCAGCAGTGAAGCAATGGGACAGGGGGGGACGACTGAAGCTTTCTTT; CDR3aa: CASSEAMGQGGTTEAFF
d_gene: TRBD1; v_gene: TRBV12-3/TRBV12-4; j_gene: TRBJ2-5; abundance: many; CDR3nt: TGTGCCAGCAGCCTGGGACAGGTACAAGAGACCCAGTACTTC; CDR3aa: CASSLGQVQETQYF
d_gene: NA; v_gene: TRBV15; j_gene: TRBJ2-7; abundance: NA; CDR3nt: TGTGCCACCAGCACTCGGGCGGGCGGCTACGAGCAGTACTTC; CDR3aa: CATSTRAGGYEQYF
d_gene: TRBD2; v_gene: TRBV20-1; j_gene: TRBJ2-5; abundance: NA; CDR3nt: TGCAGTGCGGCTGGACTAGCTTCTTTGGAGACCCAGTACTTC; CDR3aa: CSAAGLASLETQYF
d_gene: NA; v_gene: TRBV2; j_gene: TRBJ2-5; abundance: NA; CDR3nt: TGTGCCAGCAGTGAAGGGCTAGCGTCGGGGACCCAGTACTTC; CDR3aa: CASSEGLASGTQYF
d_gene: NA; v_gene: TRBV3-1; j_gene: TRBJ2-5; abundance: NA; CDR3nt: TGTGCCAGCAGCCAAGGCACGAAGACCCAGTACTTC; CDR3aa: CASSQGTKTQYF
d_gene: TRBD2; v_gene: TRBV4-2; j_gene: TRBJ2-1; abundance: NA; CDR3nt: TGTGCCAGCAGCCAAACTCCTTTAGCGGGGGCAAATGAGCAGTTCTTC; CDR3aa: CASSQTPLAGANEQFF
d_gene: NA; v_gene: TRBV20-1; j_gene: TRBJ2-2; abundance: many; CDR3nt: TGCAGTGCTAGGGGGGGGGCCGACACCGGGGAGCTGTTTTTT; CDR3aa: CSARGGADTGELFF
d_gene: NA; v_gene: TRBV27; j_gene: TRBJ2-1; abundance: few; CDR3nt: TGTGCCAGCAGCGACTATTCCTCCTACAATGAGCAGTTCTTC; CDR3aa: CASSDYSSYNEQFF
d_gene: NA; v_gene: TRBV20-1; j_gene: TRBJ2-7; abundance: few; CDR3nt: TGCAGTGCTACCCCCGGGACTTGGGCCTACGAGCAGTACTTC; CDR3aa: CSATPGTWAYEQYF
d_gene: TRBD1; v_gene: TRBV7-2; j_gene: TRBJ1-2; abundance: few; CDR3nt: TGTGCCAGCAGCTTAGTTGTAGGGGGCGGGGCGAACTATGGCTACACCTTC; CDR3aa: CASSLVVGGGANYGYTF
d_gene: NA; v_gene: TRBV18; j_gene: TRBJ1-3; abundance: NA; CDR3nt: TGTGCCAGCTCACCACGCCCGGGAGACGGAAACACCATATATTTT; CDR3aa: CASSPRPGDGNTIYF
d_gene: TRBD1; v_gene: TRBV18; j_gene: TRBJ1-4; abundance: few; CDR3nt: TGTGCCAGCTCCCGGACAGGGAGAAATGAAAAACTGTTTTTT; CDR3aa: CASSRTGRNEKLFF
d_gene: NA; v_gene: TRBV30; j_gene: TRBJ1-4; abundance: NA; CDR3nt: TGTGCCTGGAGTAATACAGGAGAAAAACTGTTTTTT; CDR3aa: CAWSNTGEKLFF
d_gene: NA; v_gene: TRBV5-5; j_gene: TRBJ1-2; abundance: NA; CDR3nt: TGTGCCAGCAGCATAGCAGGGGACAACTATGGCTACACCTTC; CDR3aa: CASSIAGDNYGYTF
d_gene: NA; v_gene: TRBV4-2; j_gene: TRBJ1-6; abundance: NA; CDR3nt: TGTGCCAGCAGCCAAGAAGTTTTTAATTCACCCCTCCACTTT; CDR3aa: CASSQEVFNSPLHF
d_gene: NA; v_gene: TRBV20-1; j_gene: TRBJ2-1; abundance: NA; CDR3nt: TGCAGTGCTTCTACTACGGATGAGCAGTTCTTC; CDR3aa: CSASTTDEQFF
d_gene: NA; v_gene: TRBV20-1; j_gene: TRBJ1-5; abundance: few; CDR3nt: TGCAGTGCTCGGGAGGGCGGGAATCAGCCCCAGCATTTT; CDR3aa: CSAREGGNQPQHF
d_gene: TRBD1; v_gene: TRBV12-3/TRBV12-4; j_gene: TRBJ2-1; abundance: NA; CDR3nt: TGTGCCAGCAGTCCTCGGGACAGGAGCGAGGGTGAGCAGTTCTTC; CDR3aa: CASSPRDRSEGEQFF
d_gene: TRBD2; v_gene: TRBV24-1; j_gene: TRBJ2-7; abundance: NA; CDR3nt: TGTGCCACCAGTGACCCCGGACTAGCGGGAGGCGGCGAGCAGTACTTC; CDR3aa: CATSDPGLAGGGEQYF
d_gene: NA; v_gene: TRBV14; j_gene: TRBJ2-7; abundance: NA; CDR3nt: TGTGCCAGCAGCCATTTCCACTACGAGCAGTACTTC; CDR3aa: CASSHFHYEQYF
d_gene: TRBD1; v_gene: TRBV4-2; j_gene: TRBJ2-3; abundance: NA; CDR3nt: TGTGCCAGCAGCCAAGTAGGGACAGGGGTACCAGATACGCAGTATTTT; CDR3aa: CASSQVGTGVPDTQYF
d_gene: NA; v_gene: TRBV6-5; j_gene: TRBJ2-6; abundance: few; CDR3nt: TGTGCCAGCAGTTACTATGGGAGCTCTGGGGCCAACGTCCTGACTTTC; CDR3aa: CASSYYGSSGANVLTF
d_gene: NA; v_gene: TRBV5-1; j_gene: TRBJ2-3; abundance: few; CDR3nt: TGCGCCAGCAGGCCCCCGGGAGCTAGCACAGATACGCAGTATTTT; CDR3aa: CASRPPGASTDTQYF